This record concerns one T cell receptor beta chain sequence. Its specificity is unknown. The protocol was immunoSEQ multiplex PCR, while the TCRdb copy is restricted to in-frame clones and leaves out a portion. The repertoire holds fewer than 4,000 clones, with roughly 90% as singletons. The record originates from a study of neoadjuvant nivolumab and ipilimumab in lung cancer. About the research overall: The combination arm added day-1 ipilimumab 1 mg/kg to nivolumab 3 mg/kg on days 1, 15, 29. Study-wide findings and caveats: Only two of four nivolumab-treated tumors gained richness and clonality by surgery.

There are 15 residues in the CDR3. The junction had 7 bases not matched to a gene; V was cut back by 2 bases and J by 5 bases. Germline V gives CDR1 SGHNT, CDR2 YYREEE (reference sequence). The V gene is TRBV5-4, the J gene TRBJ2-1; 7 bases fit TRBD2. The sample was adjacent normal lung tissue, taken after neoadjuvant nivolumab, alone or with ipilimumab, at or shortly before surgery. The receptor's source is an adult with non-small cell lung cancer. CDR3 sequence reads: CASSLSLAVNNEQFF. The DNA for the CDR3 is TGTGCCAGCAGCTTAAGTCTAGCGGTTAACAATGAGCAGTTCTTC. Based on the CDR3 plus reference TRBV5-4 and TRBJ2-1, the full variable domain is ETGVTQSPTHLIKTRGQQVTLRCSSQSGHNTVSWYQQALGQGPQFIFQYYREEENGRGNFPPRFSGLQFPNYSSELNVNALELDDSALYLCASSLSLAVNNEQFFGPGTRLTVL.